The T cell receptor (beta chain) under discussion was sequenced for a study of blood T cell repertoires in COVID-19. Looked up from germline, CDR1 is SGDLS and CDR2 is YYNGEE. Trimming removed 9 bases from V and 8 bases from J; junction bases left unmatched: 9. The CDR3 is made up of 12 amino acids. Assay used: immunoSEQ multiplex PCR; TCRdb lists only in-frame clones, some missing. Among some 74,000 clones listed, roughly nine tenths were seen once. V usage is TRBV9 and J usage is TRBJ1-2; 8 bases agree with TRBD1. The sequenced material came from peripheral blood. This clonotype was sampled from a man aged 45-65 years with COVID-19, enrolled during active disease. CDR3 in amino acids: CATPRTGKGYTF. CDR3 sequence (DNA): TGTGCCACCCCCCGGACAGGGAAAGGCTACACCTTC. The variable domain in full, completed from reference TRBV9 and TRBJ1-2, reads DSGVTQTPKHLITATGQRVTLRCSPRSGDLSVYWYQQSLDQGLQFLIQYYNGEERAKGNILERFSAQQFPDLHSELNLSSLELGDSALYFCATPRTGKGYTFGSGTRLTVV.